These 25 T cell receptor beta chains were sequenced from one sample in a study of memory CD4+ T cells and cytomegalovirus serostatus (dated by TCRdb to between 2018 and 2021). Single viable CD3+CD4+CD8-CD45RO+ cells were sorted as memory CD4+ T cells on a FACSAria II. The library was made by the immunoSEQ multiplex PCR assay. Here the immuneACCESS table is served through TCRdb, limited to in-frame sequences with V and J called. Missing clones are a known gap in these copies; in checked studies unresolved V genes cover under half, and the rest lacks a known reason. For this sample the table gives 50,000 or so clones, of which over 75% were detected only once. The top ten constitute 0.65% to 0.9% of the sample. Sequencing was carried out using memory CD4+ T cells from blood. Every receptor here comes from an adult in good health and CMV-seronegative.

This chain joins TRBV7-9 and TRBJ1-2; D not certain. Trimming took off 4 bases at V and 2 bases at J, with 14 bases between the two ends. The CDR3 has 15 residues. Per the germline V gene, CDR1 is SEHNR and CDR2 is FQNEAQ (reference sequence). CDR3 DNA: TGTGCCAGCAGCTCCAGTCTAGTGCTGAACTATGGCTACACCTTC. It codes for CASSSSLVLNYGYTF. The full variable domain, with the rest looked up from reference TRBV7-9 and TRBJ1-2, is DTGVSQNPRHKITKRGQNVTFRCDPISEHNRLYWYRQTLGQGPEFLTYFQNEAQLEKSRLLSDRFSAERPKGSFSTLEIQRTEQGDSAMYLCASSSSLVLNYGYTFGSGTRLTVV.

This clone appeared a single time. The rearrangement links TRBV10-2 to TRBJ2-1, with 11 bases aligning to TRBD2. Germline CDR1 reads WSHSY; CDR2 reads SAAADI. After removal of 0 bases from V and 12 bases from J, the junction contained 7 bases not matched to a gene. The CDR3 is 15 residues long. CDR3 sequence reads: CASSESMTSGARQFF. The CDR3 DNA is TGCGCCAGCAGTGAGTCCATGACTAGCGGGGCGCGGCAGTTCTTC.

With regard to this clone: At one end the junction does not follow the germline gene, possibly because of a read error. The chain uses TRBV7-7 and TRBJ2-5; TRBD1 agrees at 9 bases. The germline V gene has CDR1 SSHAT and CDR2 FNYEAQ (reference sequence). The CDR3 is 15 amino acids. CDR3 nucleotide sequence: TGTGCTAGCAGCTTATACAGGGGGCCGCAAGAGACCCAGTACTTC. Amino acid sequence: CASSLYRGPQETQYF.

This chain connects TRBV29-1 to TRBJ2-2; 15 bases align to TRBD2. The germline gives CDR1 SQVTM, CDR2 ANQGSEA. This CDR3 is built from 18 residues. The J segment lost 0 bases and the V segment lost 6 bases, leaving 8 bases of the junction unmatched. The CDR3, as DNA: TGCAGCGTCCCCACCGGACTAGCGGGAGGGCCGAACACCGGGGAGCTGTTTTTT. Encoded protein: CSVPTGLAGGPNTGELFF.

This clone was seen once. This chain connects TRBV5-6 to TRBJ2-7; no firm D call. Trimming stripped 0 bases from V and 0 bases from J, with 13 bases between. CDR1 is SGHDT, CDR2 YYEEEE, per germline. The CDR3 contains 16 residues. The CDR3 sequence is CASSLVYSSSSYEQYF. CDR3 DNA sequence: TGTGCCAGCAGCTTGGTATACTCATCTAGCTCCTACGAGCAGTACTTC.

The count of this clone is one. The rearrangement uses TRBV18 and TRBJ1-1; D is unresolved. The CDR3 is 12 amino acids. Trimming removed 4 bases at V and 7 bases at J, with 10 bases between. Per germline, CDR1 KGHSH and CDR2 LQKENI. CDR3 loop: CASSQTGGEAFF. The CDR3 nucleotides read TGTGCCAGCTCACAAACCGGTGGTGAAGCTTTCTTT.

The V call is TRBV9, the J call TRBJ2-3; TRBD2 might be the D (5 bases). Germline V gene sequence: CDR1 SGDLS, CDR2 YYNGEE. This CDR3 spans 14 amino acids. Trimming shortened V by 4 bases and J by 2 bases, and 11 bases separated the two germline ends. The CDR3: CASSPRDNTDTQYF. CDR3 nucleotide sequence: TGTGCCAGCAGCCCTCGGGATAACACAGATACGCAGTATTTT. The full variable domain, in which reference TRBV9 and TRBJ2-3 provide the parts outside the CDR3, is DSGVTQTPKHLITATGQRVTLRCSPRSGDLSVYWYQQSLDQGLQFLIQYYNGEERAKGNILERFSAQQFPDLHSELNLSSLELGDSALYFCASSPRDNTDTQYFGPGTRLTVL.

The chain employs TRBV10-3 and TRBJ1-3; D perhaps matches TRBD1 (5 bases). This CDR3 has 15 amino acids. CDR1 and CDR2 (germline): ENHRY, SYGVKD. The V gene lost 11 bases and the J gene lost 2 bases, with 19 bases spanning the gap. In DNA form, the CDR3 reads TGTGCCTCCGGGGCACAGGCGATAGCTGGAAACACCATATATTTT. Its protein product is CASGAQAIAGNTIYF.

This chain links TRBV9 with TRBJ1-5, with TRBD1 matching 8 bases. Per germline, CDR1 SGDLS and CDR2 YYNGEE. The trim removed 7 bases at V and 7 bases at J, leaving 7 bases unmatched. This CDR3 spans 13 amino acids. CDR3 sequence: CASGQGQGQPQHF. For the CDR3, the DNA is TGTGCCAGCGGACAGGGACAAGGGCAGCCCCAGCATTTT.

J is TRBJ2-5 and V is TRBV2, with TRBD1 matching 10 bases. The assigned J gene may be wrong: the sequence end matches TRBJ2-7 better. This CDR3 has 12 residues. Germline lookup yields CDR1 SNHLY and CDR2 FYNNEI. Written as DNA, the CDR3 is TGTGCCAGCGGACGGACAGGGGGCGAGCAGTACTTC. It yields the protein CASGRTGGEQYF.

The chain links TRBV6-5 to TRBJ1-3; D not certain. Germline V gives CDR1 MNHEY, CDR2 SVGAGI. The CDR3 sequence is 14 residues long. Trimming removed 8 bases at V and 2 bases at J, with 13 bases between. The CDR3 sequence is CASAGMNTGNTIYF. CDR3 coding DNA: TGTGCCAGCGCGGGTATGAATACTGGAAACACCATATATTTT.

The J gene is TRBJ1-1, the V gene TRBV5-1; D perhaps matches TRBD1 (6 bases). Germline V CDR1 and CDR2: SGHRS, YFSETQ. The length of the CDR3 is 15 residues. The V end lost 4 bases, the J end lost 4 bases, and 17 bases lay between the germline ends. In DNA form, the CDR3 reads TGCGCCAGCAGCGGTCCGGGGGCGGCCGCCACTGAAGCTTTCTTT. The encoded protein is CASSGPGAAATEAFF. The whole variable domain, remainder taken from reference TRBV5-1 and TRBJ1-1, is KAGVTQTPRYLIKTRGQQVTLSCSPISGHRSVSWYQQTPGQGLQFLFEYFSETQRNKGNFPGRFSGRQFSNSRSEMNVSTLELGDSALYLCASSGPGAAATEAFFGQGTRLTVV.

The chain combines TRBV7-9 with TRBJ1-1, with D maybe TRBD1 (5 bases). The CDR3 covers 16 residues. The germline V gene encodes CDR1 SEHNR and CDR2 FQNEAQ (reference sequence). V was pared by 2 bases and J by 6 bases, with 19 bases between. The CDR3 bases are TGTGCCAGCAGCTTAAGGGGTGGTAGGGAGGGATCTGAAGCTTTCTTT. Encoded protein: CASSLRGGREGSEAFF.

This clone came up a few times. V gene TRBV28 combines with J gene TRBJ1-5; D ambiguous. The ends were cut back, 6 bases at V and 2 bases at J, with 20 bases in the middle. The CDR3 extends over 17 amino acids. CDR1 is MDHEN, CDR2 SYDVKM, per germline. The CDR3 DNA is TGTGCCAGCAGACCAGATTTAGGGAAGAGTGGCAATCAGCCCCAGCATTTT. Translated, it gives CASRPDLGKSGNQPQHF.

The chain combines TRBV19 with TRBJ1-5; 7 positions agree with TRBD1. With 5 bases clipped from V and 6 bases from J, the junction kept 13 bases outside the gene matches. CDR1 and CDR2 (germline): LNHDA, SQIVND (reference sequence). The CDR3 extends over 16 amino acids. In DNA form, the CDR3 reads TGTGCCAGTAGTTTTGGAGGGGGCGGTTCGGGTCAGCCCCAGCATTTT. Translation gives CASSFGGGGSGQPQHF.

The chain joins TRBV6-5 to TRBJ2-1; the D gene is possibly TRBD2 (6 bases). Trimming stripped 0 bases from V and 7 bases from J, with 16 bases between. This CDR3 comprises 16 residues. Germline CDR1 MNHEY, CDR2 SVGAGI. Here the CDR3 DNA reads TGTGCCAGCAGTTACTCGTTACAGCGGGTCAGTAATGAGCAGTTCTTC. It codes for CASSYSLQRVSNEQFF.

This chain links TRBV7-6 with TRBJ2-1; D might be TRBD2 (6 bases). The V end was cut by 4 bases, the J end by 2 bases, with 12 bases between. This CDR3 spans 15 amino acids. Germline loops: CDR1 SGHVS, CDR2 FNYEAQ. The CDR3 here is CASSSPGAPYNEQFF. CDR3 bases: TGTGCCAGCAGCTCGCCGGGAGCACCCTACAATGAGCAGTTCTTC. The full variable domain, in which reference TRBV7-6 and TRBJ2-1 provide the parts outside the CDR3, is GAGVSQSPRYKVTKRGQDVALRCDPISGHVSLYWYRQALGQGPEFLTYFNYEAQQDKSGLPNDRFSAERPEGSISTLTIQRTEQRDSAMYRCASSSPGAPYNEQFFGPGTRLTVL.

The CDR3 region has the DNA TGCGCCAGCAGCTTGGGACAGGGAATGGGCCCGGAGACCCAGTACTTC. It yields the protein CASSLGQGMGPETQYF. The chain links TRBV5-1 to TRBJ2-5; the match to TRBD1 covers 7 bases. The germline gives CDR1 SGHRS, CDR2 YFSETQ. The CDR3 is 16 residues long. J was trimmed by 5 bases and V by 0 bases; bases with no gene match: 10.

CDR3 sequence (DNA): TGTGCCAGCAGTTTAGCTGGGGCCAACGTCCTGACTTTC. Protein: CASSLAGANVLTF. The rearrangement uses TRBV28 and TRBJ2-6; no firm D call. Germline CDR1 MDHEN, CDR2 SYDVKM. This CDR3 spans 13 amino acids. V was shortened by 2 bases and J by 2 bases, with 1 base between the two germline ends.

CDR3 DNA sequence: TGCGCCAGCAGCTCTCAGGGAGGGAACACTGAAGCTTTCTTT. Amino acids: CASSSQGGNTEAFF. V is TRBV5-1 and J is TRBJ1-1; a weak D match, TRBD1 (5 bases). This CDR3 comprises 14 residues. CDR1 and CDR2 from the germline V gene are SGHRS and YFSETQ. The V end lost 3 bases, the J end lost 1 base, and 10 bases lay between the germline ends.

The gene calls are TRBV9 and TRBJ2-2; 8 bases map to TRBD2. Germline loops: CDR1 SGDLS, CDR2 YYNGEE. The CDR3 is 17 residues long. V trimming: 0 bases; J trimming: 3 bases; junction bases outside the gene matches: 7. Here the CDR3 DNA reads TGTGCCAGCAGCGTAGAGCGGGAGCCCCCGCACACCGGGGAGCTGTTTTTT. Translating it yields CASSVEREPPHTGELFF.

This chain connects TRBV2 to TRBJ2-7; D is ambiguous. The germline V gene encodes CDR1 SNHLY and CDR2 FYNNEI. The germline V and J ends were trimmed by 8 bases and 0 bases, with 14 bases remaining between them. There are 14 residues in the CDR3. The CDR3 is CASVAAVSSYEQYF. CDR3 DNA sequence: TGTGCCAGCGTAGCCGCCGTTAGCTCCTACGAGCAGTACTTC.

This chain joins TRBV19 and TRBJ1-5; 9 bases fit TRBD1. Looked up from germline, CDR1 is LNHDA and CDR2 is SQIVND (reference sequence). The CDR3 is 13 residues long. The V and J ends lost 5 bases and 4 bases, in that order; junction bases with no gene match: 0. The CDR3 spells CASSGTGNQPQHF. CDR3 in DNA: TGTGCCAGTAGTGGGACAGGGAATCAGCCCCAGCATTTT.

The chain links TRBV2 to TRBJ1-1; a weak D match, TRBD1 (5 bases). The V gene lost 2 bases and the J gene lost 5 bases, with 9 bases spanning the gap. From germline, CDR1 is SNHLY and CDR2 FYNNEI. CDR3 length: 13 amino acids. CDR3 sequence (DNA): TGTGCCAGCAGTGAATCAGGGCGGACTGAAGCTTTCTTT. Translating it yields CASSESGRTEAFF.

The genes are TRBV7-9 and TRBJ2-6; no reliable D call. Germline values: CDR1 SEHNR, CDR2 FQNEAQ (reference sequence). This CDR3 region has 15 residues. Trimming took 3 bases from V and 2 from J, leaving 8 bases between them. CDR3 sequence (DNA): TGTGCCAGCAGCTTGATGGTTGCTGGGGCCAACGTCCTGACTTTC. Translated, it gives CASSLMVAGANVLTF.